A single sample is the source of the 30 T cell receptor beta chains below, sequenced in a study of human T cells and chemical hapten exposure (dated by TCRdb to the early 2020s). The time point label of this sample denotes: healthy volunteer bleed at 6 weeks. Unfractionated whole blood was collected in Tempus Blood RNA tubes, and total RNA was extracted from that blood. Libraries were constructed by RACE. Sequencing used a NextSeq 500. TCRdb applied fastp at Q25 and MiXCR to the public reads, then kept only in-frame beta chains. One record per CDR3 amino acid sequence lists the most common genes and DNA. Across this sample there are about 77,000 distinct CDR3 sequences, with about 8.6% seen only once. Of the sample, roughly 1.6% falls within the top ten clones. Specimen: whole blood. The receptor source for this set is a female donor in good health. Some clones in this sample may be carry-over from other donors' samples.

This clonotype was recorded at least ten times. The J gene is TRBJ2-5, the V gene TRBV7-9; tentative D call: TRBD1 (6 bases). V was pared by 5 bases and J by 2 bases, with 9 bases between. This CDR3 region has 13 residues. CDR1 SEHNR and CDR2 FQNEAQ come from the germline V gene (reference sequence). CDR3 loop: CASSAGTQETQYF. CDR3 bases: TGTGCCAGCAGCGCCGGGACACAAGAGACCCAGTACTTC.

At least ten counts were recorded for this clonotype. The chain joins TRBV28 to TRBJ2-5; a possible D gene is TRBD1 (5 bases). V lost 8 bases and J 1 base, leaving 11 bases between the germline ends. The CDR3 length is 13 residues. Germline V gives CDR1 MDHEN, CDR2 SYDVKM. The CDR3 region has the DNA TGTGCCAGCGGCCGACAGCGCCAAGAGACCCAGTACTTC. Amino acids: CASGRQRQETQYF.

In its sample, this clonotype was seen many times. The chain couples TRBV6-6 to TRBJ2-6, with 7 bases fitting TRBD2. Germline V gene lookup returns CDR1 MNHNY and CDR2 SVGAGI (reference sequence). The trim removed 2 bases at V and 3 bases at J, leaving 1 base unmatched. This CDR3 has 15 residues. This chain's CDR3 is CASSYGGDGANVLTF. In DNA form, the CDR3 reads TGTGCCAGCAGTTACGGGGGGGATGGGGCCAACGTCCTGACTTTC.

This clonotype appeared many times. The chain uses TRBV9 and TRBJ1-1; the D is unclear. Deletions cut 3 bases from V and 0 bases from J, with 12 bases between. The germline gives CDR1 SGDLS, CDR2 YYNGEE. The CDR3 is 15 residues long. As DNA, the CDR3 is TGTGCCAGCAGCGCCAATACAGAGATGAACACTGAAGCTTTCTTT. It translates to CASSANTEMNTEAFF.

This chain uses TRBV13 with TRBJ1-1; possibly TRBD1 for D (5 bases). From germline, CDR1 is PRHDT and CDR2 FYEKMQ (reference sequence). This CDR3 spans 17 amino acids. V gave up 8 bases and J gave up 0 bases, with 22 bases separating them. The CDR3 region is CASLSRRAGHMNTEAFF. The CDR3 DNA follows: TGTGCCAGCTTATCGAGGAGGGCAGGGCATATGAACACTGAAGCTTTCTTT.

The CDR3 protein is CASSLVGQLNEKLFF. Written as DNA, the CDR3 is TGTGCCAGCAGTTTAGTGGGACAGTTGAATGAAAAACTGTTTTTT. The chain combines TRBV12-3 or TRBV12-4 with TRBJ1-4, with 7 nucleotides matching TRBD1. This CDR3 has 15 residues. V shed 1 base, J shed 5 bases, and the junction held 4 bases outside the gene matches.

This clonotype was seen repeatedly, ten times or more. The chain joins TRBV29-1 to TRBJ1-4, with 10 bases fitting TRBD1. CDR1 is SQVTM and CDR2 is ANQGSEA in the germline V gene. V gave up 7 bases and J gave up 5 bases; unmatched junction bases: 4. The CDR3 sequence is 13 residues long. The CDR3 DNA sequence: TGCAGCGGAGGGGGACAGGGGAATGAAAAACTGTTTTTT. This encodes CSGGGQGNEKLFF.

To note about this clonotype: This may stem from a read error, because a much larger clone lies one nucleotide away. The rearrangement links TRBV4-2 to TRBJ2-6; 12 bases map to TRBD2. Germline-derived CDR1 and CDR2 are LGHNA and YNFKEQ. The CDR3 length is 19 residues. J was trimmed by 9 bases and V by 0 bases; bases with no gene match: 12. The CDR3 coding sequence is TGTGCCAGCAGCCAAGATTTGGCTAGCGGGGGGGCATGGGTCAACGTCCTGACTTTC. It specifies CASSQDLASGGAWVNVLTF.

This clonotype was observed many times. The V gene is TRBV6-2 or TRBV6-3, the J gene TRBJ2-3, with D possibly matching TRBD2 (5 bases). Germline-derived CDR1 and CDR2 are MNHEY and SVGEGT. The CDR3 totals 14 residues. Trimming cost V 2 bases and J 4 bases, with 10 bases left between them. This CDR3 is CASSYPEASDTQYF. The CDR3 nucleotides read TGTGCCAGCAGTTACCCGGAGGCGTCAGATACGCAGTATTTT.

This chain joins TRBV3-1 and TRBJ1-1; 7 bases are shared with TRBD1. The germline CDR1 and CDR2 sequences are LGHDT and YNNKEL (reference sequence). The CDR3 is 15 amino acids. V lost 4 bases to trimming and J lost 7 bases; unmatched junction nucleotides: 12. The CDR3 here is CASSLGTAVGFEAFF. The CDR3 DNA reads as TGTGCCAGCAGCCTCGGGACAGCGGTGGGATTTGAAGCTTTCTTT.

Comments on this clonotype: In this CDR3 the conserved last residue, phenylalanine or tryptophan, is missing, so a read error is likely. The genes are TRBV6-6 and TRBJ2-1; D remains unclear. The CDR3 totals 13 residues. Per the germline V gene, CDR1 is MNHNY and CDR2 is SVGAGI (reference sequence). Deletions cut 5 bases from V and 12 bases from J, with 17 bases between. The CDR3 is CASSASYSTRQFL. CDR3 sequence (DNA): TGTGCCAGCAGTGCCTCGTACTCTACCCGGCAGTTCTTG.

A few counts support this clonotype. A much larger clone sits a single nucleotide away, making a read error possible. The CDR3 nucleotides read TGTGCCAGCAGAGGGGGCTCCTGCAATGAGCAGTTCTTC. Protein product: CASRGGSCNEQFF. This chain joins TRBV5-4 and TRBJ2-1; 7 bases map to TRBD1. Germline values: CDR1 SGHNT, CDR2 YYREEE (reference sequence). The CDR3 length is 13 residues. Full variable domain (outside the CDR3, taken from reference TRBV5-4 and TRBJ2-1): ETGVTQSPTHLIKTRGQQVTLRCSSQSGHNTVSWYQQALGQGPQFIFQYYREEENGRGNFPPRFSGLQFPNYSSELNVNALELDDSALYLCASRGGSCNEQFFGPGTRLTVL.

There are many counts of this clonotype. The J gene is TRBJ2-2, the V gene TRBV24-1; TRBD1 is a possible D gene (5 bases). V was pared by 3 bases and J by 6 bases, with 10 bases between. The CDR3 runs to 14 residues. Germline V gene lookup returns CDR1 KGHDR and CDR2 SFDVKD. The CDR3 DNA follows: TGTGCCACCAGTGATGCCAGGGCCGCCGGGGAGCTGTTTTTT. Its protein is CATSDARAAGELFF.

The CDR3 DNA is TGTGCCAGCAGTGAAGAGGGCAGGGGGCTTGAAAAACTGTTTTTT. This sequence encodes CASSEEGRGLEKLFF. V and J are TRBV2 and TRBJ1-4; TRBD1 aligns across 8 bases. Trimming took 1 base from V and 7 from J; bases not matched to a gene: 5. This CDR3 has 15 amino acids. Per the germline V gene, CDR1 is SNHLY and CDR2 is FYNNEI.

This clonotype was recorded a few times. This rearrangement joins TRBV9 to TRBJ1-2; 7 nucleotides agree with TRBD1. The ends lost 3 bases at V and 8 bases at J; junction bases unmatched: 10. The CDR3 runs 14 residues. Germline V gives CDR1 SGDLS, CDR2 YYNGEE. The CDR3 coding sequence is TGTGCCAGCAGCGCAACGACAGGGCAGAGGGGCTACACCTTC. It encodes CASSATTGQRGYTF.

Ten or more counts support this clonotype. The chain couples TRBV6-1 to TRBJ2-7; 8 bases match TRBD1. This CDR3 spans 17 amino acids. V gave up 7 bases and J gave up 6 bases; unmatched junction bases: 20. Germline-derived CDR1 and CDR2 are MNHNS and SASEGT. The CDR3 loop reads CASTGQEPILIRGEQYF. CDR3 in DNA: TGTGCCAGCACGGGACAGGAGCCAATTTTGATTCGGGGCGAGCAGTACTTC.

CDR3 loop: CAISEHRAGQPQHF. In DNA, the CDR3 is TGTGCCATCAGTGAGCACAGGGCAGGTCAGCCCCAGCATTTT. The V call is TRBV10-3, the J call TRBJ1-5; maybe TRBD1 (6 bases). Germline CDR1 ENHRY, CDR2 SYGVKD. The CDR3 runs to 14 residues. V was shortened by 2 bases and J by 6 bases, with 11 bases between the two germline ends.

The chain joins TRBV11-2 to TRBJ2-7; TRBD1 agrees at 9 bases. The CDR3 is 15 amino acids. Unmatched junction bases numbered 10, after V lost 4 bases and J lost 6 bases. Germline V gene data show CDR1 as SGHAT and CDR2 as FQNNGV. The CDR3 sequence is CASSSYGDRDREQYF. As DNA, the CDR3 is TGTGCCAGCAGCTCTTACGGGGACAGGGATCGCGAGCAGTACTTC.

The chain has TRBV6-8 and TRBJ1-1, with D tentatively TRBD1 (5 bases). The CDR3 contains 15 residues. Germline CDR1 reads MNHGY; CDR2 reads SAAAGT. Between the trimmed V and J ends, which lost 8 bases and 1 base, there was a span of 17 bases. Here the CDR3 reads CASLASGTPNTEAFF. The CDR3 DNA sequence: TGTGCCAGCCTTGCGAGTGGGACTCCGAACACTGAAGCTTTCTTT.

This clonotype has a handful of counts. The chain recombines TRBV20-1 with TRBJ2-3; D unresolved. V lost 2 bases to trimming and J lost 5 bases, with 5 bases between them. Germline V gene sequence: CDR1 DFQATT, CDR2 SNEGSKA (reference sequence). The CDR3 totals 11 residues. CDR3 sequence (DNA): TGCAGTGCTAGAACGGTAGATACGCAGTATTTT. It specifies CSARTVDTQYF.

This clonotype was picked up a small number of times. The chain uses TRBV5-4 and TRBJ2-3, with 8 bases identical to TRBD1. This CDR3 is built from 18 residues. Losses at the gene ends were 2 bases for V and 6 bases for J; bases not matched to a gene: 17. CDR1 is SGHNT and CDR2 is YYREEE in the germline V gene (reference sequence). The CDR3 region has the DNA TGTGCCAGCAGCTTTGGAGGTGGCAGGCAGGGGGCTAAGGATACGCAGTATTTT. Its protein product is CASSFGGGRQGAKDTQYF.

In this sample, this clonotype turned up many times. The gene calls are TRBV4-2 and TRBJ2-7, with 8 bases lining up with TRBD2. The CDR3 consists of 16 residues. The germline V gene encodes CDR1 LGHNA and CDR2 YNFKEQ. Trimming cost V 4 bases and J 5 bases; bases outside gene matches: 13. CDR3 in DNA: TGTGCCAGCAGCCGGCGGTTATCGGGACTAGAGGACGAGCAGTACTTC. Its translation: CASSRRLSGLEDEQYF.

There are many counts of this clonotype. The chain links TRBV6-1 to TRBJ1-1; 7 bases align to TRBD1. Germline CDR1 MNHNS, CDR2 SASEGT. The V gene end was trimmed by 5 bases and the J gene end by 4 bases; junction bases not matched to a gene: 13. There are 16 residues in the CDR3. CDR3 coding DNA: TGTGCCAGCAGTTACCTCCCGACAGGGTCGGGCACTGAAGCTTTCTTT. Translated: CASSYLPTGSGTEAFF.

This clonotype showed up just a few times. V usage is TRBV13 and J usage is TRBJ2-3; TRBD1 matches 9 bases. Per germline, CDR1 PRHDT and CDR2 FYEKMQ (reference sequence). V gave up 5 bases and J gave up 1 base; unmatched junction bases: 7. The CDR3 sequence is 16 residues long. The CDR3 region is CASSPGRTGGTDTQYF. The CDR3 DNA reads as TGTGCCAGCAGCCCTGGGCGGACAGGGGGCACAGATACGCAGTATTTT.

Comment on this clonotype: A much larger clone differs from this one at a single base, so this may be a read error. The V and J genes are TRBV7-8 and TRBJ1-5; D may be TRBD1 (5 bases). Per the germline V gene, CDR1 is SGHVS and CDR2 is FQNEAQ. This CDR3 spans 16 amino acids. Here the CDR3 reads CVSSPDSPRVTQPQHF. In DNA form, the CDR3 reads TGTGTCAGCAGCCCCGATTCTCCCAGGGTGACCCAGCCCCAGCATTTT.

As concerns this clonotype: Given a much more abundant clone one base away, this may be a read error. The rearrangement uses TRBV5-4 and TRBJ2-3, with a possible D match to TRBD1 (6 bases). The CDR3 totals 15 residues. The V gene lost 3 bases and the J gene lost 5 bases, with 16 bases spanning the gap. In germline, CDR1 is SGHNT, CDR2 YYREEE (reference sequence). CDR3 sequence (DNA): TGTGCCAGCAGCTACGACAGGATTTGTGGAGATACGCAGTATTTT. Its translation: CASSYDRICGDTQYF.

In this sample, this clonotype turned up a few times. The rearrangement links TRBV6-2 or TRBV6-3 to TRBJ1-3, with a tentative D call TRBD1 (5 bases). The CDR3 is 14 amino acids. CDR1 and CDR2 (germline): MNHEY, SVGEGT. V was trimmed by 7 bases and J by 3 bases, leaving 13 bases between them. The CDR3: CASMRDRYGNTIYF. Written as DNA, the CDR3 is TGTGCCAGCATGAGGGACCGCTATGGAAACACCATATATTTT.

V is TRBV29-1 and J is TRBJ1-1; 7 bases are shared with TRBD1. V lost 3 bases to trimming and J lost 1 base; unmatched junction nucleotides: 8. This CDR3 has 15 residues. The germline CDR1 and CDR2 sequences are SQVTM and ANQGSEA. The CDR3: CSVDAWGQQNTEAFF. CDR3 sequence (DNA): TGCAGCGTTGACGCCTGGGGACAGCAGAACACTGAAGCTTTCTTT.

This clonotype was detected a few times. This chain uses TRBV7-2 with TRBJ2-1, with D possibly TRBD2 on 5 matching bases. The CDR3 runs 15 residues. V lost 1 base and J lost 7, with 14 bases in between. Germline assignment: CDR1 SGHTA and CDR2 FQGNSA. CDR3 nucleotides: TGTGCCAGCAGCTTAGAGACTACCTTTGTGAATGAGCAGTTCTTC. Translation gives CASSLETTFVNEQFF.

A few counts support this clonotype. The chain uses TRBV12-3 or TRBV12-4 and TRBJ1-6; D is unresolved. Trimming shortened V by 7 bases and J by 4 bases, and 8 bases separated the two germline ends. CDR3 size: 13 residues. CDR3 nucleotides: TGTGCCAGCACCGGGAGATATAATTCACCCCTCCACTTT. Protein: CASTGRYNSPLHF.